This record looks at one TCR beta chain sequence and its context. Antigen: not known. The CDR3 has 14 residues. With V trimmed by 7 bases and J by 7 bases, 7 bases remained unmatched. Germline V gives CDR1 MDHEN, CDR2 SYDVKM. Assay: immunoSEQ multiplex PCR; the TCRdb copy retains only in-frame clones and omits some. The table records about 500,000 clones, 75% to 80% of them present only once. This entry is derived from a study of shared clonotypes between healthy human individuals. Overall study findings and caveats: Only blood was sampled, and tissue TCR repertoires likely differ from blood ones.

This clonotype was sampled from a woman aged 40-49 years in good health. Some clones in this sample may be carry-over from other donors' samples. The genes are TRBV28 and TRBJ1-2, with 12 bases lining up with TRBD1. Sequenced input: PBMCs. This chain's CDR3 is CASTPGQGAFGYTF. CDR3 coding DNA: TGTGCCAGCACCCCGGGACAGGGGGCTTTTGGCTACACCTTC.